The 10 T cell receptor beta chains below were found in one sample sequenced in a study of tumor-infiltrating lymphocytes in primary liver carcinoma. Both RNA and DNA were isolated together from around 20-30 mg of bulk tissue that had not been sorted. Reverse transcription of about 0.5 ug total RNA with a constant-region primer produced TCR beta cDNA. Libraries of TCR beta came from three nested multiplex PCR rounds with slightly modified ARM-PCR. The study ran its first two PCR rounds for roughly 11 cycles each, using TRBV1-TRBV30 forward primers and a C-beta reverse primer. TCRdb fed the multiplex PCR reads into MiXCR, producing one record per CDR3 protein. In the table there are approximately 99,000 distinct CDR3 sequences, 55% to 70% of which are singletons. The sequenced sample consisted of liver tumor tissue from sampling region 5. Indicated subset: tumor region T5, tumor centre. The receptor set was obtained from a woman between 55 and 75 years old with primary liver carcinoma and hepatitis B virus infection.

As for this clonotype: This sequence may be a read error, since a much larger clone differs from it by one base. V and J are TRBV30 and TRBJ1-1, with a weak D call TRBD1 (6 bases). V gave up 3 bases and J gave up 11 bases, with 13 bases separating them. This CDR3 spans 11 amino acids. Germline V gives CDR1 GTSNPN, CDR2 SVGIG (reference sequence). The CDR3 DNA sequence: TGTGCCTGGAGACTTACAGGGTTGGCTTTCTTT. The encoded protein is CAWRLTGLAFF.

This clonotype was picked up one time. This CDR3 is CASSPWETSRGRSYEQYF. The CDR3, as DNA: TGTGCCAGCAGCCCCTGGGAGACTAGCAGGGGGAGGTCCTACGAGCAGTACTTC. V and J are TRBV11-2 and TRBJ2-7; perhaps D is TRBD1 or TRBD2 (7 bases each). The CDR3 is 18 amino acids. In germline, CDR1 is SGHAT, CDR2 FQNNGV. The V gene lost 5 bases and the J gene lost 1 base, with 24 bases spanning the gap.

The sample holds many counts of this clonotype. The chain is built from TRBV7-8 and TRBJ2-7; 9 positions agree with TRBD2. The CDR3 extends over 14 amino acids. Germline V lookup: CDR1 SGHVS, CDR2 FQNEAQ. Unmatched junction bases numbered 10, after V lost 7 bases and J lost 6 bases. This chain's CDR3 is CASNLRGGDGEQYF. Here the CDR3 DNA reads TGTGCCAGCAACCTGCGGGGGGGGGACGGCGAGCAGTACTTC.

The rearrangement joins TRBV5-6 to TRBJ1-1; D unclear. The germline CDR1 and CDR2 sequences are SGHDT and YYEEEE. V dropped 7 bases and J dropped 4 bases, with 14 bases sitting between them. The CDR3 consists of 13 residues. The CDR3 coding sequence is TGTGCCAGCGGCCTGAGAGGGTGCACTGAAGCTTTCTTT. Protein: CASGLRGCTEAFF.

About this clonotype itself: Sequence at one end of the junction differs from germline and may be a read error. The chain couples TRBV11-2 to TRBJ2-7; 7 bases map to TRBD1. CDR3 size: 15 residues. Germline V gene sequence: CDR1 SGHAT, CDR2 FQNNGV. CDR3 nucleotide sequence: TGTGTCAGCAGTTCTCACCTGGGACAGATTTACGAGGAGTACTTC. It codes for CVSSSHLGQIYEEYF.

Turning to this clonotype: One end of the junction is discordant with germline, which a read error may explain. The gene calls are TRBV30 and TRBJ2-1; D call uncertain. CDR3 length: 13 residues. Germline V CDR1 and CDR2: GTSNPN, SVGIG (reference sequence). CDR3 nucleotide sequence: TGTGCCTGGAGTCCCTCCTCCTACTATGAGCGGTTCTTC. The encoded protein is CAWSPSSYYERFF.

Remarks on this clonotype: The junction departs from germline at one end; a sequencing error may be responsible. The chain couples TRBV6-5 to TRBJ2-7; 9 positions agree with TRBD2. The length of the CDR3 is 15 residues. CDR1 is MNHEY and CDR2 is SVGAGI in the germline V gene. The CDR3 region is CASTYQGLASYEQYF. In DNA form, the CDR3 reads TGTGCCAGCACTTACCAGGGACTAGCCAGCTACGAGCAGTACTTC.

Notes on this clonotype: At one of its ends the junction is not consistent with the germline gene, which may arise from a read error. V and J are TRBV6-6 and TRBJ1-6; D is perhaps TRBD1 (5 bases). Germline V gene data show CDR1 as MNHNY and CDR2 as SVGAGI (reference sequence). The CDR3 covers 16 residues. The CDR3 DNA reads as TGTACCAGCAGTACCGTAGGCCCGGGGGGGGATTCACTCCTCCACTTT. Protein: CTSSTVGPGGDSLLHF.

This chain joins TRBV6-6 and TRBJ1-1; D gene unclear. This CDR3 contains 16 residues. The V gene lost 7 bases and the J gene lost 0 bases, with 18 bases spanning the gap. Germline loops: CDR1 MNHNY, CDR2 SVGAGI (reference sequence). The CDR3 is CASNLVQWTLNTEAFF. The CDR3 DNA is TGTGCCAGCAACCTCGTACAGTGGACTTTGAACACTGAAGCTTTCTTT.

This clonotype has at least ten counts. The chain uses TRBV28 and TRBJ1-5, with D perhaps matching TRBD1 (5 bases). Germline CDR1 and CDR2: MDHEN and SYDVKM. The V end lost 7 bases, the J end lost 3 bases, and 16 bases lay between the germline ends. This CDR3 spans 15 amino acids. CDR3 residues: CASTRTKGFNQPQHF. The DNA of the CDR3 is TGTGCCAGCACCAGAACCAAGGGGTTCAATCAGCCCCAGCATTTT.